These 19 T cell receptor beta chains share one sample of origin, sequenced in a study of Graves' ophthalmopathy and Graves' hyperthyroidism. The study amplified TCR beta CDR3 regions using RNA transcripts. The library came from an HTBI-primed first-round RT-PCR and a second-round multiplex PCR. TCRdb reanalysed the multiplex PCR reads using MiXCR and keeps one entry per CDR3 protein. The sample lists approximately 380,000 distinct CDR3 sequences; more than 20% were seen once. The sample comprised peripheral blood. These receptors were collected from a woman between 18 and 30 years old with stable Graves' hyperthyroidism.

The chain's CDR3 is CASSFSYGYTF. The CDR3 DNA reads TGTGCCAGCAGTTTTTCGTATGGCTACACCTTC. The chain uses TRBV12-3 or TRBV12-4 and TRBJ1-2; D gene ambiguous. There are 11 residues in the CDR3. V was cut by 3 bases and J by 5 bases, with 4 bases left in between.

This clonotype has at least ten counts. The chain has TRBV28 and TRBJ2-7, with 8 bases matching TRBD1. CDR1 is MDHEN, CDR2 SYDVKM, per germline. This CDR3 is built from 14 residues. With V trimmed by 3 bases and J by 6 bases, 7 bases remained unmatched. CDR3 sequence (DNA): TGTGCCAGCAGTTTCCCGACAGGGGTTGGCGAGCAGTACTTC. It encodes CASSFPTGVGEQYF.

This clonotype was seen many times. V gene TRBV20-1 combines with J gene TRBJ1-2; 8 bases agree with TRBD1. This CDR3 region has 14 residues. Germline CDR1 is DFQATT and CDR2 is SNEGSKA (reference sequence). After removal of 1 base from V and 4 bases from J, the junction contained 5 bases not matched to a gene. The CDR3: CSARVRDRLYGYTF. DNA for the CDR3: TGCAGTGCTAGAGTACGGGACAGGCTCTATGGCTACACCTTC.

This clonotype was recorded at least ten times. The rearrangement links TRBV28 to TRBJ2-5; D perhaps matches TRBD2 (5 bases). Germline V gene lookup returns CDR1 MDHEN and CDR2 SYDVKM. The V end lost 3 bases, the J end lost 3 bases, and 11 bases lay between the germline ends. The CDR3 runs to 14 residues. CDR3 bases: TGTGCCAGCAGTTTTACGAATAGCGAAGAGACCCAGTACTTC. It codes for CASSFTNSEETQYF.

Many counts were recorded for this clonotype. The CDR3 nucleotides are TGTGCCAACCTCAGGGGAGGGGGCGACGGGAACACTGAAGCTTTCTTT. It translates to CANLRGGGDGNTEAFF. The chain links TRBV10-3 to TRBJ1-1; 7 bases map to TRBD1. Germline V CDR1 and CDR2: ENHRY, SYGVKD. V was clipped by 10 bases and J by 1 base; unmatched bases: 15. There are 16 residues in the CDR3.

This clonotype was found many times. This chain uses TRBV2 with TRBJ1-6; weak D call: TRBD1 (5 bases). Between the trimmed V and J ends, which lost 8 bases and 8 bases, there was a span of 13 bases. Germline V CDR1 and CDR2: SNHLY, FYNNEI. The CDR3 spans 13 residues. The CDR3 sequence is CASGGSWDSPLHF. Written as DNA, the CDR3 is TGTGCCAGCGGGGGGAGTTGGGATTCACCCCTCCACTTT.

V gene TRBV28 combines with J gene TRBJ1-2; no reliable D call. The ends were cut back, 8 bases at V and 4 bases at J, with 8 bases in the middle. The CDR3 covers 11 residues. CDR1 is MDHEN, CDR2 SYDVKM, per germline. The chain's CDR3 is CASGSAYGYTF. The CDR3 nucleotides read TGTGCCAGCGGTTCCGCCTATGGCTACACCTTC.

This clonotype was recorded many times. This chain connects TRBV6-1 to TRBJ1-1, with TRBD1 matching over 8 bases. CDR1 MNHNS and CDR2 SASEGT come from the germline V gene. V was pared by 2 bases and J by 3 bases, with 2 bases of the junction left unmatched. This CDR3 has 14 amino acids. CDR3 amino acids: CASSETRGHTEAFF. Here the CDR3 DNA reads TGTGCCAGCAGTGAAACCAGGGGGCACACTGAAGCTTTCTTT.

The DNA for the CDR3 is TGTGCCAGCAGCCAGGGCGAGGGGGCAGTAGACTATGGCTACACCTTC. Encoded protein: CASSQGEGAVDYGYTF. The chain uses TRBV28 and TRBJ1-2; 7 nucleotides match TRBD1. This CDR3 has 16 amino acids. Germline V gene sequence: CDR1 MDHEN, CDR2 SYDVKM. Trimming cost V 6 bases and J 3 bases; bases outside gene matches: 13.

V and J are TRBV7-9 and TRBJ1-1, with D unclear. Trimming left V 1 base short and J 5 bases short, with 8 bases between. The CDR3 is made up of 13 amino acids. Germline loops: CDR1 SEHNR, CDR2 FQNEAQ (reference sequence). The CDR3 DNA reads TGTGCCAGCAGCTTAGTTAAGGAGACTGAAGCTTTCTTT. This gives the protein CASSLVKETEAFF.

Note on this clonotype: One end of the junction fails to match germline, which may point to a read error. The chain employs TRBV28 and TRBJ2-4; 7 nucleotides match TRBD2. The CDR3 is made up of 16 amino acids. Per germline, CDR1 MDHEN and CDR2 SYDVKM. The CDR3 protein is CASSFGAGDIKNIKYF. In DNA form, the CDR3 reads TGTGCCAGCAGTTTCGGGGCGGGAGACATCAAAAACATTAAGTACTTC.

The table lists this clonotype with a count of one. Since a much larger clone is just one base distant, this may be a read error. The chain couples TRBV4-2 to TRBJ1-1; the D is unclear. CDR3 length: 16 amino acids. Germline V gene sequence: CDR1 LGHNA, CDR2 YNFKEQ. The V end lost 4 bases, the J end lost 0 bases, and 15 bases lay between the germline ends. The CDR3 region has the DNA TGTGCCAGCAGCCCCTCCAGGCGGACCATGAACACTGAAGCTTTCTTT. Its translation is CASSPSRRTMNTEAFF.

This clonotype was seen many times. The V call is TRBV9, the J call TRBJ2-2; D is unclear. Trimming cost V 4 bases and J 7 bases, with 14 bases left between them. The CDR3 contains 14 residues. In germline, CDR1 is SGDLS, CDR2 YYNGEE. CDR3 in amino acids: CASSNLFGVGELFF. The CDR3 DNA is TGTGCCAGCAGCAACCTCTTTGGGGTCGGGGAGCTGTTTTTT.

This clonotype was observed many times. The chain employs TRBV7-2 and TRBJ1-5; TRBD1 might be the D (5 bases). Germline CDR1 and CDR2: SGHTA and FQGNSA. This CDR3 has 16 amino acids. V shed 2 bases and J shed 5 bases, with 16 bases lying between them. This chain's CDR3 is CASSLSVDSSYQPQHF. The DNA of the CDR3 is TGTGCCAGCAGCTTAAGTGTAGACAGCAGCTATCAGCCCCAGCATTTT.

This clonotype was recorded many times. V and J are TRBV30 and TRBJ2-2; D possibly corresponds to TRBD2 (6 bases). This CDR3 region has 14 residues. V lost 7 bases and J lost 5, with 17 bases in between. Germline loops: CDR1 GTSNPN, CDR2 SVGIG (reference sequence). The CDR3 region has the DNA TGTGCCTCCCTAGAGATCGGGAGTACCGGGGAGCTGTTTTTT. Its protein is CASLEIGSTGELFF.

This clonotype was observed at least ten times. J is TRBJ2-4 and V is TRBV19; 9 nucleotides line up with TRBD1. The CDR3 covers 16 residues. Germline trimming cut 5 bases from V and 3 bases from J; bases unmatched to any gene: 8. From germline, CDR1 is LNHDA and CDR2 SQIVND (reference sequence). The CDR3 here is CASSPGTGFGKNIQYF. The CDR3, as DNA: TGTGCCAGTAGTCCCGGGACAGGGTTCGGCAAAAACATTCAGTACTTC.

This clonotype turned up a few times. The gene calls are TRBV7-2 and TRBJ2-7, with D possibly being TRBD1 (6 bases). V was clipped by 5 bases and J by 4 bases, with 30 bases between them. This CDR3 spans 19 amino acids. CDR1 is SGHTA, CDR2 FQGNSA, per germline. CDR3 amino acids: CASSQKHSTAAGAGYEQYF. DNA of the CDR3: TGTGCCAGCAGCCAAAAACACTCCACCGCCGCAGGGGCTGGGTACGAGCAGTACTTC. Full variable domain (rest looked up from reference TRBV7-2 and TRBJ2-7): GAGVSQSPSNKVTEKGKDVELRCDPISGHTALYWYRQSLGQGLEFLIYFQGNSAPDKSGLPSDRFSAERTGGSVSTLTIQRTQQEDSAVYLCASSQKHSTAAGAGYEQYFGPGTRLTVT.

This clonotype was observed at least ten times. The DNA of the CDR3 is TGTGCCAGCAGTGAAAAAGAAGGGGATGGCTACACCTTC. This encodes CASSEKEGDGYTF. V usage is TRBV6-1 and J usage is TRBJ1-2; perhaps TRBD1 as D (5 bases). The CDR3 sequence is 13 residues long. Germline lookup yields CDR1 MNHNS and CDR2 SASEGT. The germline V and J ends were trimmed by 2 bases and 6 bases, with 10 bases remaining between them.

Only a few counts were recorded for this clonotype. J is TRBJ1-6 and V is TRBV12-3 or TRBV12-4, with 8 bases matching TRBD1. This CDR3 region has 15 residues. V shed 7 bases and J 4 bases; nucleotides not matched to a gene: 6. This CDR3 reads CASTHTGGYNSPLHF. The CDR3 DNA reads as TGTGCCAGCACCCACACAGGGGGGTATAATTCACCCCTCCACTTT.